The 18 T cell receptor beta chains in this list originate from one sample, sequenced in a study of OX40 agonist ivuxolimab in advanced cancers. The repertoire was sequenced with immunoSEQ multiplex PCR; TCRdb's copy has only in-frame clones and lacks some. This sample has 55,000 to 65,000 clones, with 85% found just once. The sample here was CD4+ or CD8+ T cells sorted from blood, taken in a trial of the OX40 agonist ivuxolimab. The receptors were gathered from an adult with an advanced solid tumor such as melanoma, head and neck, liver or kidney cancer.

This chain uses TRBV30 with TRBJ2-3; TRBD2 matches at 8 bases. Germline V gene lookup returns CDR1 GTSNPN and CDR2 SVGIG (reference sequence). V lost 5 bases, J lost 6 bases, and 13 bases stayed unmatched. The CDR3 extends over 15 amino acids. DNA of the CDR3: TGTGCCTGGGGAGGGGGTCCGGCTAGCGGGGATACGCAGTATTTT. This encodes CAWGGGPASGDTQYF.

The chain is built from TRBV6-1 and TRBJ2-7; D remains unclear. CDR1 and CDR2 from the germline V gene are MNHNS and SASEGT. V lost 5 bases and J lost 4, with 15 bases in between. This CDR3 has 14 amino acids. In DNA form, the CDR3 reads TGTGCCAGCAGTCCCGGCCCAGGCCCTTACGAGCAGTACTTC. This translates into CASSPGPGPYEQYF.

The genes are TRBV7-8 and TRBJ1-3; D might be TRBD1 (5 bases). V lost 1 base, J lost 2 bases, and 15 bases lay in between. Germline-derived CDR1 and CDR2 are SGHVS and FQNEAQ. CDR3 length: 17 residues. Here the CDR3 DNA reads TGTGCCAGCAGCTTAGATCCCGTGGGACGGACTGGAAACACCATATATTTT. Translation gives CASSLDPVGRTGNTIYF.

This sequence joins TRBV7-8 and TRBJ1-5, with a weak D call TRBD1 (5 bases). The CDR3 loop spans 14 amino acids. The V gene's germline CDR1 is SGHVS and CDR2 FQNEAQ. Trimming cost V 3 bases and J 5 bases, with 11 bases left between them. The CDR3, as DNA: TGTGCCAGCAGCTTCGAGGGGCCGCATCAGCCCCAGCATTTT. Protein product: CASSFEGPHQPQHF.

The CDR3 is CASSPSGTGGSDEAFF. The CDR3 DNA reads as TGTGCCAGCTCACCCTCTGGGACAGGGGGGTCGGATGAAGCTTTCTTT. The chain is built from TRBV18 and TRBJ1-1; 11 bases are a match to TRBD1. With V trimmed by 3 bases and J by 7 bases, 10 bases remained unmatched. CDR3 size: 16 residues. Germline V gene lookup returns CDR1 KGHSH and CDR2 LQKENI. The full variable domain, rest sourced from reference TRBV18 and TRBJ1-1, is NAGVMQNPRHLVRRRGQEARLRCSPMKGHSHVYWYRQLPEEGLKFMVYLQKENIIDESGMPKERFSAEFPKEGPSILRIQQVVRGDSAAYFCASSPSGTGGSDEAFFGQGTRLTVV.

The V gene is TRBV4-1, the J gene TRBJ2-1; 8 nucleotides match TRBD1. Germline CDR1 and CDR2: MGHRA and YSYEKL. Unmatched junction bases numbered 2, after V lost 0 bases and J lost 7 bases. The CDR3 is 14 amino acids. This CDR3 reads CASSQDRGQNEQFF. CDR3 DNA: TGCGCCAGCAGCCAAGACAGGGGGCAGAATGAGCAGTTCTTC.

This chain connects TRBV6-5 to TRBJ2-7, with D possibly being TRBD2 (6 bases). Germline V lookup: CDR1 MNHEY, CDR2 SVGAGI. This CDR3 has 14 amino acids. Trimming removed 4 bases at V and 0 bases at J, with 10 bases between. CDR3 nucleotides: TGTGCCAGCAGTTCTCCGACTAGCTCCTACGAGCAGTACTTC. As protein: CASSSPTSSYEQYF.

This rearrangement joins TRBV7-3 to TRBJ2-2, with 7 bases fitting TRBD1. CDR3 size: 15 residues. Germline V lookup: CDR1 SGHTA, CDR2 FQGTGA. The ends lost 2 bases at V and 4 bases at J; junction bases unmatched: 4. This CDR3 is CASSLAAGGTGELFF. CDR3 bases: TGTGCCAGCAGCTTAGCGGCAGGGGGCACCGGGGAGCTGTTTTTT. Full variable domain (remainder filled in from reference TRBV7-3 and TRBJ2-2): GAGVSQTPSNKVTEKGKYVELRCDPISGHTALYWYRQSLGQGPEFLIYFQGTGAADDSGLPNDRFFAVRPEGSVSTLKIQRTERGDSAVYLCASSLAAGGTGELFFGEGSRLTVL.

V and J are TRBV5-1 and TRBJ1-6; D is undetermined. V was shortened by 3 bases and J by 8 bases, with 15 bases between the two germline ends. In germline, CDR1 is SGHRS, CDR2 YFSETQ. The CDR3 is made up of 15 amino acids. CDR3: CASSSAGPPDSPLHF. DNA of the CDR3: TGCGCCAGCAGCTCGGCAGGTCCCCCCGATTCACCCCTCCACTTT.

This clone was detected only once. The chain joins TRBV27 to TRBJ2-5; D is unclear. The V end lost 4 bases, the J end lost 0 bases, and 6 bases lay between the germline ends. The CDR3 has 13 amino acids. Germline V CDR1 and CDR2: MNHEY, SMNVEV (reference sequence). CDR3: CASSWTNQETQYF. The CDR3, as DNA: TGTGCCAGCAGTTGGACGAACCAAGAGACCCAGTACTTC.

The gene calls are TRBV4-1 and TRBJ2-7; D is possibly TRBD2 (6 bases). There are 15 residues in the CDR3. Trimming took off 0 bases at V and 0 bases at J, with 9 bases between the two ends. Germline lookup yields CDR1 MGHRA and CDR2 YSYEKL. The CDR3 here is CASSQDAGYSYEQYF. CDR3 nucleotide sequence: TGCGCCAGCAGCCAAGATGCGGGATACTCCTACGAGCAGTACTTC.

The chain is built from TRBV15 and TRBJ2-5; maybe TRBD1 (5 bases). Germline-derived CDR1 and CDR2 are LNHNV and YYDKDF (reference sequence). The V and J ends lost 0 bases and 7 bases respectively, with 18 bases between them. The CDR3 length is 16 residues. As DNA, the CDR3 is TGTGCCACCAGCAGAGATCTATCCAGGGTTGGTGGGACCCAGTACTTC. Translating it yields CATSRDLSRVGGTQYF.

The chain is built from TRBV28 and TRBJ2-5, with D possibly called TRBD1 or TRBD2 (5 bases each). CDR1 and CDR2 from the germline V gene are MDHEN and SYDVKM. V was clipped by 5 bases and J by 5 bases, with 21 bases between them. The CDR3 has 16 amino acids. CDR3 loop: CASSPPEQDERETQYF. In DNA form, the CDR3 reads TGTGCCAGCAGTCCTCCCGAACAGGACGAGCGGGAGACCCAGTACTTC.

A single count supports this clone. The chain employs TRBV6-5 and TRBJ1-1; tentatively, D is TRBD1 (6 bases). Germline CDR1 MNHEY, CDR2 SVGAGI. The CDR3 runs 14 residues. V was cut by 2 bases and J by 4 bases, with 11 bases left in between. The DNA of the CDR3 is TGTGCCAGCAGTTACCTCCGAGGGGGCACTGAAGCTTTCTTT. Encoded protein: CASSYLRGGTEAFF.

The V call is TRBV9, the J call TRBJ2-3; TRBD2 agrees at 8 bases. In germline, CDR1 is SGDLS, CDR2 YYNGEE. The V segment lost 0 bases and the J segment 12 bases; nucleotides outside the gene matches: 6. CDR3 length equals 13 residues. This CDR3 is CASSVAHGGAQYF. For the CDR3, the DNA is TGTGCCAGCAGCGTAGCTCACGGGGGGGCACAGTATTTT.

The genes are TRBV27 and TRBJ2-1, with TRBD2 matching over 7 bases. J was trimmed by 9 bases and V by 2 bases; bases with no gene match: 4. The CDR3 extends over 13 amino acids. The germline gives CDR1 MNHEY, CDR2 SMNVEV (reference sequence). The CDR3 is CASSLTSDPEQFF. CDR3 bases: TGTGCCAGCAGTTTAACTAGCGACCCTGAGCAGTTCTTC.

This chain uses TRBV18 with TRBJ1-3; D not resolved. The germline V gene encodes CDR1 KGHSH and CDR2 LQKENI. The CDR3 contains 15 residues. V lost 4 bases and J 0 bases, leaving 10 bases between the germline ends. The CDR3 DNA is TGTGCCAGCTCACGGGAGGATGGCTCTGGAAACACCATATATTTT. This codes for CASSREDGSGNTIYF.

This chain joins TRBV2 and TRBJ1-3; weak D call: TRBD1 (5 bases). Germline assignment: CDR1 SNHLY and CDR2 FYNNEI. The germline V and J ends were trimmed by 3 bases and 0 bases, with 12 bases remaining between them. This CDR3 is 16 amino acids long. CDR3 sequence reads: CASSEGDRGSGNTIYF. CDR3 DNA: TGTGCCAGCAGTGAGGGGGACCGCGGCTCTGGAAACACCATATATTTT.